The clone carrying this TCR beta chain was seen only once. Source study methods: By means of reference gene primer amplification, nucleated cell counts were estimated. Here immunoSEQ multiplex PCR was the method, and the copy in TCRdb shows in-frame clones only, minus some. D and trimming come from the DNA, and the V and J calls and clone size come from that table. The sample includes 340,000 or so clones, approximately 83% of them seen just once. Participants came from roughly 24 US areas, aged about 18 to 89 years. Cohorts were assigned according to the clinical history that participants reported. These data belong to a study of blood T cell repertoires in COVID-19. Looking at the study overall: Acute and convalescent COVID-19 samples came from the United States, Italy and Spain.

The TCR was taken from a woman between 35 and 50 years old with acute COVID-19. The sample consisted of PBMCs or T cells enriched from blood (not recorded which).

The CDR3 DNA sequence: TGTGCCAGTAGTAAAGGACTAGATTCTACCTACGAGCAGTACTTC. As protein: CASSKGLDSTYEQYF. The genes are TRBV19 and TRBJ2-7; 7 positions match TRBD2. The V gene end was trimmed by 4 bases and the J gene end by 2 bases; junction bases not matched to a gene: 8. Germline CDR1 is LNHDA and CDR2 is SQIVND (reference sequence). There are 15 residues in the CDR3.